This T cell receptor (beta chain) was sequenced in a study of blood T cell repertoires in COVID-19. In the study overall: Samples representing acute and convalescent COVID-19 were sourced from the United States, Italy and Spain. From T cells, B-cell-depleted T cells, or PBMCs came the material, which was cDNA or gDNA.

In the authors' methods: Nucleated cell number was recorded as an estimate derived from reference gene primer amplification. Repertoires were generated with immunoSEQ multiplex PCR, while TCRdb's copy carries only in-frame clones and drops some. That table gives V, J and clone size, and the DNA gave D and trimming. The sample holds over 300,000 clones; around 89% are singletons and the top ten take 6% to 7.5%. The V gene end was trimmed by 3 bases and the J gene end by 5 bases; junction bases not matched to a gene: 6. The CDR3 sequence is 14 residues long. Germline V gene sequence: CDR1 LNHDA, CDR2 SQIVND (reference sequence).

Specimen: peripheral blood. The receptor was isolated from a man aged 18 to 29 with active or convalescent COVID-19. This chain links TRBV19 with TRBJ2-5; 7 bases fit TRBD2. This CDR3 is CASSIHGEGETQYF. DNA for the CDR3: TGTGCCAGTAGTATTCACGGGGAGGGGGAGACCCAGTACTTC.